The clone carrying this TCR beta chain was detected only once. These data originate in a study of cytomegalovirus exposure and HLA in healthy donors. The PCR used 60 Vbeta and 13 Jbeta primers. TCRdb keeps only in-frame clones here, not all; method: immunoSEQ multiplex PCR. This sample yields some 97,000 clones, of which approximately 81% are seen a single time; 3.5% to 4.5% belongs to the top ten. Per the germline V gene, CDR1 is MNHEY and CDR2 is SVGAGI. The length of the CDR3 is 16 residues. Trimming at V came to 2 bases and at J to 4 bases, leaving 6 bases not matched to a gene. The material sequenced was PBMCs. This chain connects TRBV6-5 to TRBJ2-2; 8 nucleotides align to TRBD2. This TCR derives from a female donor in good health and CMV-seropositive. The CDR3 coding sequence is TGTGCCAGCAGTTACCGCGCCGGGGGGGCCACCGGGGAGCTGTTTTTT. It is translated as CASSYRAGGATGELFF.